The entry below describes one T cell receptor (beta chain). Its cognate antigen is unknown. Sequence at one end of the junction differs from germline and may be a read error. The source of the sample is a study of cytomegalovirus exposure and HLA in healthy donors. Regarding the study as a whole: Indistinguishability led to the exclusion of some V segments, TRBV6-2 and TRBV6-3 included. A later analysis linked a missense DCLRE1C variant to TCR beta V- and J-gene trimming.

Primers: 60 Vbeta forward and 13 Jbeta reverse. The repertoire was sequenced with immunoSEQ multiplex PCR; TCRdb's copy has only in-frame clones and lacks some. Among more than 95,000 clones listed, roughly 80% were seen once. The length of the CDR3 is 11 residues. From germline, CDR1 is MNHNS and CDR2 SASEGT. The sequence was collected from a man between 25 and 39 years old in good health and CMV-seropositive. The J gene is TRBJ2-7, the V gene TRBV6-1, with unresolved D. The specimen sequenced was PBMCs. CDR3 DNA sequence: TGTGCCAGCAGTGGAGGTTACGGGCAGTACTTC. Amino acid sequence: CASSGGYGQYF.